This TCR beta chain was identified during a study of PD-L1 blockade in urothelial cancer. Study-level background: At 3 weeks (second dose) and 6 weeks after starting treatment, blood was analyzed.

Findings of the study overall: Sub-median blood TCR clonality before treatment predicted longer survival.

The CDR3 consists of 12 residues. The germline V gene has CDR1 KGHSY and CDR2 FQNENV. Trimming stripped 1 base from V and 4 bases from J, with 4 bases between. Synthetic TCR analog templates were spiked into all PCRs individually. Only in-frame clones appear in the TCRdb table, and some are missing; sequencing was by immunoSEQ multiplex PCR. The sample records around 63,000 clones, approximately 80% being singletons. Time point in this sample: pretreatment peripheral blood. Regarding this clone: Its antigen is not known.

Sequences were derived from PBMCs, sampled around atezolizumab (anti-PD-L1) treatment. This clonotype originated in a man between 65 and 85 years old with urothelial cancer. V gene TRBV16 combines with J gene TRBJ1-1; D ambiguous. CDR3 amino acids: CASSQFLTEAFF. The CDR3 DNA follows: TGTGCCAGCAGCCAATTCCTCACTGAAGCTTTCTTT. Based on the CDR3 plus reference TRBV16 and TRBJ1-1, the full variable domain is GEEVAQTPKHLVRGEGQKAKLYCAPIKGHSYVFWYQQVLKNEFKFLISFQNENVFDETGMPKERFSAKCLPNSPCSLEIQATKLEDSAVYFCASSQFLTEAFFGQGTRLTVV.